This T cell receptor (beta chain) was captured in a study of T-cell memory formation after mild COVID-19. This clonotype was observed a handful of times. TCRdb fed the 5' RACE reads into MiXCR, producing one record per CDR3 protein. The table records hundreds of thousands of distinct CDR3 sequences, approximately 19% of them present only once. The CDR3 totals 15 residues. V was cut by 3 bases and J by 4 bases, with 10 bases left in between. The germline V gene encodes CDR1 MGHRA and CDR2 YSYEKL. Material: PBMCs or a T cell subset sorted from them (not recorded which). The chain combines TRBV4-1 with TRBJ1-6; D remains unclear. The source of this sequence is an adult woman who had mild COVID-19 (a few samples of this study predate the infection). Cell type and time point are not known. CDR3: CASSQSLGYNSPLHF. CDR3 bases: TGCGCCAGCAGCCAGTCTTTAGGGTATAATTCACCCCTCCACTTT.